The 19 T cell receptor beta chains below come from one sample, sequenced in a study of blood T cell repertoires in COVID-19. Some clones are missing from TCRdb's copy, which holds only in-frame ones; the method was immunoSEQ multiplex PCR. The sample carries more than 110,000 clones, 70% to 85% recorded once. The sequencing input was PBMCs or T cells enriched from blood (not recorded which). The receptors here all came from a woman aged 18-35 years who had been exposed to COVID-19.

The genes are TRBV7-9 and TRBJ1-1, with D possibly TRBD1 on 6 matching bases. Germline-derived CDR1 and CDR2 are SEHNR and FQNEAQ (reference sequence). The CDR3 covers 15 residues. V dropped 3 bases and J dropped 1 base, with 12 bases sitting between them. CDR3 loop: CASSFLTGANTEAFF. CDR3 sequence (DNA): TGTGCCAGCAGCTTTTTGACAGGAGCGAACACTGAAGCTTTCTTT.

This sequence joins TRBV3-1 (or the pseudogene TRBV3-2) and TRBJ2-7; D unresolved. The CDR3 has 13 amino acids. Trimming removed 4 bases at V and 1 base at J, with 8 bases between. From germline, CDR1 is LGHDT and CDR2 YNNKEL (reference sequence). The CDR3 is CASSLAASYEQYF. The CDR3, as DNA: TGTGCCAGCAGCCTCGCTGCGTCCTACGAGCAGTACTTC.

The chain uses TRBV5-1 and TRBJ2-1; 8 bases map to TRBD2. Germline lookup yields CDR1 SGHRS and CDR2 YFSETQ. This CDR3 comprises 16 residues. The trim removed 4 bases at V and 7 bases at J, leaving 13 bases unmatched. CDR3 DNA sequence: TGCGCCAGCAGCCGAAAACCAGCGGGAGACGCAAATGAGCAGTTCTTC. Encoded protein: CASSRKPAGDANEQFF.

The gene calls are TRBV5-4 and TRBJ2-3; 11 nucleotides line up with TRBD2. The germline gives CDR1 SGHNT, CDR2 YYREEE (reference sequence). This CDR3 comprises 16 residues. J was trimmed by 2 bases and V by 0 bases; bases with no gene match: 2. This chain's CDR3 is CASSLGLAGSTDTQYF. For the CDR3, the DNA is TGTGCCAGCAGCTTGGGACTAGCGGGGTCCACAGATACGCAGTATTTT.

V and J are TRBV19 and TRBJ1-5, with 7 bases matching TRBD1. The CDR3 is made up of 16 amino acids. The trim removed 6 bases at V and 0 bases at J, leaving 8 bases unmatched. Germline V CDR1 and CDR2: LNHDA, SQIVND (reference sequence). In DNA form, the CDR3 reads TGTGCCAGTAGGGAACAGGGGCTGCATAGCAATCAGCCCCAGCATTTT. This sequence encodes CASREQGLHSNQPQHF.

With respect to this clone: Other DNA sequences in the same sample also yield this CDR3. The genes are TRBV18 and TRBJ2-3, with 12 bases identical to TRBD2. The J segment lost 4 bases and the V segment lost 4 bases, leaving 0 bases of the junction unmatched. The V gene's germline CDR1 is KGHSH and CDR2 LQKENI. The CDR3 covers 14 residues. The CDR3 region is CASSRTSGADTQYF. DNA for the CDR3: TGTGCCAGCTCACGGACTAGCGGGGCAGATACGCAGTATTTT.

CDR3 bases: TGTGCCAGCAGCGTACAGGGACTAGCGGGAGGGCCGCAAGATACGCAGTATTTT. Its protein product is CASSVQGLAGGPQDTQYF. The chain links TRBV7-6 to TRBJ2-3, with 16 bases identical to TRBD2. The germline gives CDR1 SGHVS, CDR2 FNYEAQ. This CDR3 spans 18 amino acids. V lost 5 bases to trimming and J lost 5 bases; unmatched junction nucleotides: 10.

The gene calls are TRBV4-1 and TRBJ2-7, with 10 positions matching TRBD1. V shed 4 bases, J shed 7 bases, and the junction held 7 bases outside the gene matches. The CDR3 sequence is 14 residues long. Germline CDR1 reads MGHRA; CDR2 reads YSYEKL. This CDR3 is CASSRGTGAGEQYF. The DNA of the CDR3 is TGCGCCAGCAGCCGAGGGACAGGGGCGGGGGAGCAGTACTTC.

The CDR3 sequence is CASSLGREGETQYF. The CDR3 DNA reads as TGCGCCAGCAGCTTGGGTCGGGAGGGAGAGACCCAGTACTTC. V gene TRBV5-1 combines with J gene TRBJ2-5, with 8 positions matching TRBD2. CDR3 length: 14 residues. Germline V CDR1 and CDR2: SGHRS, YFSETQ. The V and J ends lost 0 bases and 4 bases, in that order; junction bases with no gene match: 2.

This chain uses TRBV9 with TRBJ2-3; D is possibly TRBD2 (6 bases). The CDR3 sequence is 16 residues long. Germline assignment: CDR1 SGDLS and CDR2 YYNGEE. Trimming cost V 0 bases and J 8 bases, with 19 bases left between them. DNA of the CDR3: TGTGCCAGCAGCGTAGTTCCTAGCGCCCGGGGGTCTACGCAGTATTTT. Amino acid sequence: CASSVVPSARGSTQYF.

Remarks on this clone: This specimen includes other DNA sequences encoding the same CDR3. V gene TRBV19 combines with J gene TRBJ2-1; 12 nucleotides align to TRBD2. After removal of 3 bases from V and 4 bases from J, the junction contained 1 base not matched to a gene. Germline CDR1 is LNHDA and CDR2 is SQIVND (reference sequence). The CDR3 extends over 15 amino acids. The CDR3 nucleotides are TGTGCCAGTAGTATCGGACTAGCGGGATACAATGAGCAGTTCTTC. This translates into CASSIGLAGYNEQFF.

The V and J genes are TRBV28 and TRBJ1-4, with TRBD1 identical over 7 bases. CDR3 size: 12 residues. The germline CDR1 and CDR2 sequences are MDHEN and SYDVKM. Germline trimming cut 7 bases from V and 7 bases from J; bases unmatched to any gene: 3. The chain's CDR3 is CASTQGGEKLFF. CDR3 DNA sequence: TGTGCCAGCACCCAGGGGGGTGAAAAACTGTTTTTT.

The J gene is TRBJ1-1, the V gene TRBV30, with D uncertain. Trimming shortened V by 0 bases and J by 1 base, and 6 bases separated the two germline ends. The CDR3 has 13 amino acids. CDR1 is GTSNPN and CDR2 is SVGIG in the germline V gene (reference sequence). The CDR3, as DNA: TGTGCCTGGAGTGTAAACAGGAACACTGAAGCTTTCTTT. This sequence encodes CAWSVNRNTEAFF.

The chain couples TRBV19 to TRBJ2-1; 14 positions match TRBD2. Germline V gene lookup returns CDR1 LNHDA and CDR2 SQIVND (reference sequence). The CDR3 length is 21 residues. The ends lost 3 bases at V and 1 base at J; junction bases unmatched: 14. CDR3 in amino acids: CASSIIRLGTSGSGSYNEQFF. DNA for the CDR3: TGTGCCAGTAGTATTATCCGGCTAGGGACTAGCGGGAGTGGGTCCTACAATGAGCAGTTCTTC.

The sample holds a few counts of this clone. The CDR3 reads CASSLDRGIPYEQYF. The CDR3 DNA reads as TGTGCCAGCAGCCTAGACAGGGGGATTCCCTACGAGCAGTACTTC. The V and J genes are TRBV7-3 and TRBJ2-7; TRBD1 aligns across 9 bases. The CDR3 runs 15 residues. J lost 2 bases, V lost 5 bases, and 7 bases had no gene match. Germline loops: CDR1 SGHTA, CDR2 FQGTGA.

This CDR3 reads CASSDRGSVSYEQYF. In nucleotides, the CDR3 is TGTGCCAGCAGTGACAGGGGGAGCGTTTCCTACGAGCAGTACTTC. The chain links TRBV6-1 to TRBJ2-7, with 7 bases that match TRBD1. CDR1 and CDR2 (germline): MNHNS, SASEGT. CDR3 length: 15 residues. With 3 bases clipped from V and 1 base from J, the junction kept 6 bases outside the gene matches.

The CDR3 DNA reads TGTGCCAGCAGCTTCGTACTCAAGAACACTGAAGCTTTCTTT. It is translated as CASSFVLKNTEAFF. The genes are TRBV7-2 and TRBJ1-1; D call uncertain. CDR1 is SGHTA and CDR2 is FQGNSA in the germline V gene. This CDR3 region has 14 residues. V lost 3 bases to trimming and J lost 1 base, with 9 bases between them.

The V and J genes are TRBV7-3 and TRBJ2-7; 9 nucleotides line up with TRBD2. This CDR3 has 15 residues. The trim removed 4 bases at V and 2 bases at J, leaving 6 bases unmatched. The V gene's germline CDR1 is SGHTA and CDR2 FQGTGA. The CDR3 DNA sequence: TGTGCCAGCAGCTACATAGCGGGGGACCCCTACGAGCAGTACTTC. Translation: CASSYIAGDPYEQYF.

This chain joins TRBV7-9 and TRBJ2-2, with 9 bases identical to TRBD2. Germline CDR1 is SEHNR and CDR2 is FQNEAQ (reference sequence). The CDR3 loop spans 15 amino acids. V lost 3 bases to trimming and J lost 4 bases; unmatched junction nucleotides: 3. This CDR3 reads CASSFGTSSTGELFF. DNA of the CDR3: TGTGCCAGCAGCTTCGGGACTAGCTCCACCGGGGAGCTGTTTTTT. Full variable domain (missing parts from reference TRBV7-9 and TRBJ2-2): DTGVSQNPRHKITKRGQNVTFRCDPISEHNRLYWYRQTLGQGPEFLTYFQNEAQLEKSRLLSDRFSAERPKGSFSTLEIQRTEQGDSAMYLCASSFGTSSTGELFFGEGSRLTVL.